The 26 T cell receptor beta chains below all came from one sample that was sequenced in a study of early T cells in non-severe SARS-CoV-2 infection. TCRdb used MiXCR to reprocess the 5' RACE reads, holding one entry per CDR3 protein. Among 70,000 or so distinct CDR3 sequences listed, roughly 13% were seen once. The sample taken for sequencing was whole blood. These receptors originate from an adult who was a healthcare worker with PCR-confirmed SARS-CoV-2 infection or an uninfected control (not recorded which).

This clonotype was seen only a few times. The chain combines TRBV12-3 or TRBV12-4 with TRBJ1-5; D perhaps matches TRBD1 (5 bases). This CDR3 region has 13 residues. Deletions cut 4 bases from V and 4 bases from J, with 8 bases between. This CDR3 is CASSWGRNQPQHF. The CDR3 DNA sequence: TGTGCCAGCAGTTGGGGGAGAAATCAGCCCCAGCATTTT.

This clonotype was detected only a few times. The chain combines TRBV7-2 with TRBJ2-5, with D unclear. V dropped 0 bases and J dropped 5 bases, with 16 bases sitting between them. The CDR3 is 16 residues long. Germline CDR1 is SGHTA and CDR2 is FQGNSA. The CDR3 loop is CASSLAQALIGETQYF. CDR3 nucleotide sequence: TGTGCCAGCAGCTTAGCTCAGGCCCTAATAGGGGAGACCCAGTACTTC.

This clonotype was observed many times. This chain uses TRBV5-1 with TRBJ1-1, with D possibly being TRBD1 (6 bases). The germline V and J ends were trimmed by 4 bases and 4 bases, with 14 bases remaining between them. Germline loops: CDR1 SGHRS, CDR2 YFSETQ. The CDR3 spans 14 residues. The CDR3 loop reads CASSANRVGTEAFF. The CDR3 DNA reads TGCGCCAGCAGCGCGAACAGGGTTGGCACTGAAGCTTTCTTT.

The chain has TRBV10-3 and TRBJ2-7; D is possibly TRBD1 or TRBD2 (6 bases each). This CDR3 comprises 16 residues. The germline gives CDR1 ENHRY, CDR2 SYGVKD. Trimming removed 6 bases from V and 4 bases from J, with 22 bases in between. The CDR3 DNA is TGTGCCATCAGCGGAGTGGGGGGCGTAGTCCCGTACGAGCAGTACTTC. It is translated as CAISGVGGVVPYEQYF.

This clonotype has just a few counts. The chain combines TRBV28 with TRBJ2-3; D not resolved. Trimming pared 8 bases from V and 5 bases from J, leaving 8 bases between. This CDR3 comprises 11 residues. Germline V lookup: CDR1 MDHEN, CDR2 SYDVKM. The CDR3 DNA sequence: TGTGCCAGCGGCGCAAAAGATACGCAGTATTTT. It is translated as CASGAKDTQYF.

This clonotype was recorded many times. The chain employs TRBV6-5 and TRBJ2-7; D might be TRBD2 (5 bases). V was cut by 0 bases and J by 0 bases, with 15 bases left in between. Germline V gene lookup returns CDR1 MNHEY and CDR2 SVGAGI. The CDR3 contains 17 residues. The CDR3 DNA reads as TGTGCCAGCAGTTACTCCAAGGGTACCGGGATCTCCTACGAGCAGTACTTC. This gives the protein CASSYSKGTGISYEQYF.

The rearrangement links TRBV13 to TRBJ2-6; D could derive from TRBD1 or TRBD2 (5 bases each). V lost 0 bases to trimming and J lost 2 bases, with 14 bases between them. The germline V gene has CDR1 PRHDT and CDR2 FYEKMQ (reference sequence). CDR3 length: 18 residues. In DNA, the CDR3 is TGTGCCAGCAGCTTAGGCGGGGCCAGGAGGCCTGGGGCCAACGTCCTGACTTTC. Protein: CASSLGGARRPGANVLTF. Variable domain in full (rest from reference TRBV13 and TRBJ2-6): AAGVIQSPRHLIKEKRETATLKCYPIPRHDTVYWYQQGPGQDPQFLISFYEKMQSDKGSIPDRFSAQQFSDYHSELNMSSLELGDSALYFCASSLGGARRPGANVLTFGAGSRLTVL.

The chain combines TRBV3-1 with TRBJ2-3; TRBD1 aligns across 7 bases. The J segment lost 4 bases and the V segment lost 5 bases, leaving 6 bases of the junction unmatched. Germline-derived CDR1 and CDR2 are LGHDT and YNNKEL (reference sequence). There are 14 residues in the CDR3. The CDR3 nucleotides read TGTGCCAGCAGCTATCGACAGGGACCAGATACGCAGTATTTT. It is translated as CASSYRQGPDTQYF.

This clonotype was observed many times. The rearrangement links TRBV6-5 to TRBJ1-1; maybe TRBD1 (5 bases). The V and J ends lost 2 bases and 7 bases respectively, with 11 bases between them. Per germline, CDR1 MNHEY and CDR2 SVGAGI. This CDR3 region has 13 residues. CDR3 in amino acids: CASSYAGRDEAFF. The CDR3, as DNA: TGTGCCAGCAGTTACGCAGGGCGAGATGAAGCTTTCTTT.

The J gene is TRBJ2-2, the V gene TRBV25-1; D is ambiguous. The CDR3 contains 14 residues. Trimming left V 7 bases short and J 4 bases short, with 13 bases between. Looked up from germline, CDR1 is MGHDK and CDR2 is SYGVNS. The CDR3 reads CASTRQDFTGELFF. The CDR3 DNA reads TGTGCCAGCACGAGACAAGATTTCACCGGGGAGCTGTTTTTT.

J is TRBJ2-2 and V is TRBV5-1; 7 bases line up with TRBD1. The J segment lost 3 bases and the V segment lost 4 bases, leaving 3 bases of the junction unmatched. Germline CDR1 and CDR2: SGHRS and YFSETQ. The CDR3 extends over 14 amino acids. Written as DNA, the CDR3 is TGCGCCAGCAGCACAGGGGTTTACACCGGGGAGCTGTTTTTT. This sequence encodes CASSTGVYTGELFF.

V is TRBV2 and J is TRBJ1-5; 8 positions agree with TRBD1. Germline lookup yields CDR1 SNHLY and CDR2 FYNNEI. The CDR3 spans 14 residues. V was clipped by 5 bases and J by 5 bases; unmatched bases: 5. The CDR3 bases are TGTGCCAGCAGTTTGGGACAGGAACATCAGCCCCAGCATTTT. Protein: CASSLGQEHQPQHF.

In this sample, this clonotype turned up many times. The V and J genes are TRBV2 and TRBJ1-1; D is undetermined. This CDR3 has 12 amino acids. Per the germline V gene, CDR1 is SNHLY and CDR2 is FYNNEI. Between the trimmed V and J ends, which lost 7 bases and 1 base, there was a span of 7 bases. The CDR3 DNA follows: TGTGCCAGCAATCGAGAGAACACTGAAGCTTTCTTT. This encodes CASNRENTEAFF.

This clonotype was seen many times. J is TRBJ1-1 and V is TRBV6-2 or TRBV6-3; D remains unclear. Trimming took 0 bases from V and 6 from J, leaving 8 bases between them. CDR1 is MNHEY and CDR2 is SVGEGT in the germline V gene. This CDR3 region has 13 residues. The CDR3 DNA sequence: TGTGCCAGCAGTTACTCGGGTAACGCTGAAGCTTTCTTT. Residues: CASSYSGNAEAFF.

The chain employs TRBV5-1 and TRBJ1-4; no firm D call. This CDR3 is built from 15 residues. Germline CDR1 SGHRS, CDR2 YFSETQ. V was trimmed by 0 bases and J by 0 bases, leaving 6 bases between them. CDR3 bases: TGCGCCAGCAGCTTGGAGTCTGCAACTAATGAAAAACTGTTTTTT. Translation: CASSLESATNEKLFF.

In its sample, this clonotype was seen a few times. The chain recombines TRBV7-9 with TRBJ1-6; the D gene is possibly TRBD1 (5 bases). Germline V lookup: CDR1 SEHNR, CDR2 FQNEAQ (reference sequence). Trimming shortened V by 5 bases and J by 8 bases, and 10 bases separated the two germline ends. The CDR3 covers 13 residues. Here the CDR3 reads CASSLDSHSPLHF. CDR3 coding DNA: TGTGCCAGCAGCCTTGACAGTCATTCACCCCTCCACTTT.

This chain links TRBV9 with TRBJ2-3, with TRBD2 matching over 13 bases. Looked up from germline, CDR1 is SGDLS and CDR2 is YYNGEE. With 6 bases clipped from V and 4 bases from J, the junction kept 5 bases outside the gene matches. This CDR3 spans 15 amino acids. In DNA form, the CDR3 reads TGTGCCAGCACCCCGGGGACTAGCGGGGCAGATACGCAGTATTTT. The encoded protein is CASTPGTSGADTQYF.

The chain carries TRBV19 and TRBJ1-5, with D unresolved. The germline V gene encodes CDR1 LNHDA and CDR2 SQIVND (reference sequence). Trimming pared 5 bases from V and 3 bases from J, leaving 17 bases between. This CDR3 spans 16 amino acids. The CDR3 loop is CASSALRESFNQPQHF. Here the CDR3 DNA reads TGTGCCAGTAGTGCCCTTAGGGAGTCGTTCAATCAGCCCCAGCATTTT.

This chain uses TRBV10-3 with TRBJ2-1; possibly TRBD2 for D (5 bases). Between the trimmed V and J ends, which lost 6 bases and 6 bases, there was a span of 9 bases. CDR1 is ENHRY, CDR2 SYGVKD, per germline. CDR3 length equals 12 residues. The CDR3 bases are TGTGCCATCAGCCAACTAGGCAATGAGCAGTTCTTC. The encoded protein is CAISQLGNEQFF.

A word on this clonotype: A read error may be the cause here, since a much bigger clone is one base away. J is TRBJ1-1 and V is TRBV4-3; TRBD1 is a possible D gene (6 bases). This CDR3 has 15 amino acids. Looked up from germline, CDR1 is LGHNA and CDR2 is YSLEER. DNA for the CDR3: TGCGCCGGCAGCCAAGCACGGACAGTGAACACTGAAGCTTTCTTT. It is translated as CAGSQARTVNTEAFF.

The table lists this clonotype with a few counts. The J gene is TRBJ2-6, the V gene TRBV6-4; D unresolved. The germline CDR1 and CDR2 sequences are MRHNA and SNTAGT. V lost 3 bases and J lost 4, with 4 bases in between. This CDR3 is 13 amino acids long. CDR3 region: CASSEDGANVLTF. For the CDR3, the DNA is TGTGCCAGCAGTGAAGACGGGGCCAACGTCCTGACTTTC.

Sample share makes this clonotype medium-sized. The J gene is TRBJ2-5, the V gene TRBV20-1; TRBD1 agrees at 10 bases. The CDR3 has 15 amino acids. Germline V lookup: CDR1 DFQATT, CDR2 SNEGSKA (reference sequence). V shed 0 bases and J 5 bases; nucleotides not matched to a gene: 6. In DNA form, the CDR3 reads TGCAGTGCTAGAGATTCGGGGACAGGGGATGAGACCCAGTACTTC. Protein sequence: CSARDSGTGDETQYF.

There are a few counts of this clonotype. In nucleotides, the CDR3 is TGTGCCAGCAGTCAGCGGGACAGGGGGCAACAAGCTTTCTTT. It specifies CASSQRDRGQQAFF. The chain links TRBV6-5 to TRBJ1-1, with 12 bases matching TRBD1. This CDR3 is built from 14 residues. The trim removed 5 bases at V and 9 bases at J, leaving 7 bases unmatched. Germline CDR1 is MNHEY and CDR2 is SVGAGI.

This clonotype was seen a handful of times. The DNA of the CDR3 is TGCAGTGCGAAACAGGGGGCTAGCGACACCGGGGAGCTGTTTTTT. Encoded protein: CSAKQGASDTGELFF. The V and J genes are TRBV20-1 and TRBJ2-2, with TRBD1 matching 9 bases. The CDR3 extends over 15 amino acids. J lost 3 bases, V lost 6 bases, and 8 bases had no gene match. Per the germline V gene, CDR1 is DFQATT and CDR2 is SNEGSKA (reference sequence).

J is TRBJ1-5 and V is TRBV25-1; no firm D call. V gave up 3 bases and J gave up 1 base, with 1 base separating them. Germline V gene lookup returns CDR1 MGHDK and CDR2 SYGVNS. This CDR3 comprises 12 residues. Here the CDR3 DNA reads TGTGCCAGCAGTGACAGCAATCAGCCCCAGCATTTT. This codes for CASSDSNQPQHF.

This clonotype was seen a handful of times. The chain is built from TRBV7-9 and TRBJ1-2; D is possibly TRBD1 (6 bases). Germline V lookup: CDR1 SEHNR, CDR2 FQNEAQ (reference sequence). The CDR3 loop spans 12 amino acids. V dropped 4 bases and J dropped 8 bases, with 11 bases sitting between them. DNA of the CDR3: TGTGCCAGCAGCTCAATTCAGGGGGGCTACACCTTC. Its protein product is CASSSIQGGYTF.